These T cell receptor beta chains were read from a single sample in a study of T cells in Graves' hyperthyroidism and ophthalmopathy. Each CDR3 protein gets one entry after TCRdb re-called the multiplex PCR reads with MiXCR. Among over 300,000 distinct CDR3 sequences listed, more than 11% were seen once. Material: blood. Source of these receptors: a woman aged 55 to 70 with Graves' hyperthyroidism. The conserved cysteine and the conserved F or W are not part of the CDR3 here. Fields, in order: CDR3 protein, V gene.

CDR3 protein: ASSYSPGGNYGYT; V gene: TRBV6-6
CDR3 protein: ASSRPGQGPPFGEQY; V gene: TRBV5-6
CDR3 protein: ASSVASTDTQY; V gene: TRBV6-1
CDR3 protein: ASSQVAGDNEQF; V gene: TRBV3-1
CDR3 protein: ASSSLAGGRTEQY; V gene: TRBV19
CDR3 protein: ASNSGGYTEAF; V gene: TRBV5-6
CDR3 protein: ASSSLDEVGKNIQY; V gene: TRBV27
CDR3 protein: ASSQGVEQY; V gene: TRBV4-1
CDR3 protein: AWSATVNTGELF; V gene: TRBV30
CDR3 protein: ASSLDPRGETLGGT; V gene: TRBV28
CDR3 protein: ASSVVSVTDTQY; V gene: TRBV5-1
CDR3 protein: ASSQEWPGAFGNTIY; V gene: TRBV3-1
CDR3 protein: ASSLYRGNQPQH; V gene: TRBV27
CDR3 protein: ASGLVGDSGANVLT; V gene: TRBV12-5
CDR3 protein: ASSLTLAGARRWNEQF; V gene: TRBV7-3
CDR3 protein: ASSQLGKGETQY; V gene: TRBV3-1
CDR3 protein: AIRNSGANVLT; V gene: TRBV10-3
CDR3 protein: ASSLSGRADGELF; V gene: TRBV12-3/TRBV12-4
CDR3 protein: ASREGPTYEQY; V gene: TRBV2
CDR3 protein: ASSDGAYEQY; V gene: TRBV27
CDR3 protein: ASTTGGALGDIQY; V gene: TRBV5-1
CDR3 protein: ASLSGLAGASYNKQF; V gene: TRBV10-1
CDR3 protein: ATSDPLVSGQF; V gene: TRBV24-1
CDR3 protein: ATSDLRAGAYNEQF; V gene: TRBV24-1
CDR3 protein: ASSPSAGLRDLNEQF; V gene: TRBV18
CDR3 protein: ASTKDVSGYTGELF; V gene: TRBV19